The present entry profiles one T cell receptor (beta chain) with its context. The entry originates in a study of cytomegalovirus exposure and HLA in healthy donors. The CDR3 runs 14 residues. V shed 5 bases and J shed 4 bases, with 15 bases lying between them. Germline V gene sequence: CDR1 SGHRS, CDR2 YFSETQ. With 60 Vbeta and 13 Jbeta primers, the PCR was carried out. TCRdb keeps only in-frame clones here, not all; method: immunoSEQ multiplex PCR. The sample records around 190,000 clones, roughly 85% being singletons. Sequenced: PBMCs. The chain recombines TRBV5-1 with TRBJ1-2, with D possibly matching TRBD1 (5 bases). The origin of this receptor is a middle-aged woman in good health and CMV-seronegative. CDR3 loop: CASREQEQSYGYTF. CDR3 DNA: TGCGCCAGCAGGGAACAGGAGCAATCCTATGGCTACACCTTC.